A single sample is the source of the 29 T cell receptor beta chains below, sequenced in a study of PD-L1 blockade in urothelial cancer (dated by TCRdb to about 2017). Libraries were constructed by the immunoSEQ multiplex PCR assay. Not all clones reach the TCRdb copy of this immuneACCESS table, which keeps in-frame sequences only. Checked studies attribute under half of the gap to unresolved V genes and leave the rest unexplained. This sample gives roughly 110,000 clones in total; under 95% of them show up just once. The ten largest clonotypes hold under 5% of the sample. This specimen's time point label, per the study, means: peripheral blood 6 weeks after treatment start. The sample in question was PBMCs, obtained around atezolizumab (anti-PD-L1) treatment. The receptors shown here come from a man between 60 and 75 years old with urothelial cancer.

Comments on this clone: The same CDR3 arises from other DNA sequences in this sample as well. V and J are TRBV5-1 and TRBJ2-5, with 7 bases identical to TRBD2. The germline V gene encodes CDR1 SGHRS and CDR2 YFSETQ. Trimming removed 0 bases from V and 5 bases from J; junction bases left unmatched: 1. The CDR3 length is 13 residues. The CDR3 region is CASSLGGGETQYF. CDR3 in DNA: TGCGCCAGCAGCTTGGGGGGAGGGGAGACCCAGTACTTC.

The CDR3 region has the DNA TGTGCCAGCAGTCCCCGGGACAGTCTAAACGGGCAGTACTTC. It yields the protein CASSPRDSLNGQYF. The chain joins TRBV6-5 to TRBJ2-7, with 7 bases identical to TRBD1. The CDR3 is 14 residues long. The germline V gene has CDR1 MNHEY and CDR2 SVGAGI. J gave up 9 bases and V 5 bases, and 13 bases lay outside the gene matches.

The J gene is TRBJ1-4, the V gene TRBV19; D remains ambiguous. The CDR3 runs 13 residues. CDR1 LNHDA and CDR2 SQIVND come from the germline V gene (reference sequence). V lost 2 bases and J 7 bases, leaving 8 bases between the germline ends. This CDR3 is CASSISGSEKLFF. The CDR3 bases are TGTGCCAGTAGTATAAGCGGGAGTGAAAAACTGTTTTTT.

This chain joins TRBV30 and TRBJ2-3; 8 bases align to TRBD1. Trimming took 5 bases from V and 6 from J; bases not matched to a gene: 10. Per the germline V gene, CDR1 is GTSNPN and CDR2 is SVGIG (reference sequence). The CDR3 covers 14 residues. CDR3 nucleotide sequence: TGTGCCTGGGTAAAGACAGGGGCCTTGGATACGCAGTATTTT. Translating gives CAWVKTGALDTQYF.

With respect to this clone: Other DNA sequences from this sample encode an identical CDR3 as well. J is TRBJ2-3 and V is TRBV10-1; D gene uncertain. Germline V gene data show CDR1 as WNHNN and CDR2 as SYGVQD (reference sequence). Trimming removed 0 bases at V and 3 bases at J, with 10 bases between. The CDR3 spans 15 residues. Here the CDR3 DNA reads TGCGCCAGCAGTGAGTCCCCGACTCCTACAGATACGCAGTATTTT. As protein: CASSESPTPTDTQYF.

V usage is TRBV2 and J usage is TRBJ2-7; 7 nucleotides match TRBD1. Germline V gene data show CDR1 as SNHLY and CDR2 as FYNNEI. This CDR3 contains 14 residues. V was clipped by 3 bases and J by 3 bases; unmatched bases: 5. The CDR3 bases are TGTGCCAGCAGTGATCAGGGGGAAGGCTACGAGCAGTACTTC. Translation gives CASSDQGEGYEQYF.

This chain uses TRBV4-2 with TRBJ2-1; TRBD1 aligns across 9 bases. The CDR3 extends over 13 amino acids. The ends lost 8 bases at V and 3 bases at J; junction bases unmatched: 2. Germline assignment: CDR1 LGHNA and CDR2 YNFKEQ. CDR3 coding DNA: TGTGCCAGCGGACAGGGGAACTACAATGAGCAGTTCTTC. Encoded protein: CASGQGNYNEQFF.

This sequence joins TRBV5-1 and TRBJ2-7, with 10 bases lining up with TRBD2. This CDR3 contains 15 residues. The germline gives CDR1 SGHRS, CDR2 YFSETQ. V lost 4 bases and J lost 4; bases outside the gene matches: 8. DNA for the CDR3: TGCGCCAGCAGCCGAGGGACTAGCGATTCTTACGAGCAGTACTTC. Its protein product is CASSRGTSDSYEQYF. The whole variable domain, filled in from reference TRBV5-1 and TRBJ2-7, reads KAGVTQTPRYLIKTRGQQVTLSCSPISGHRSVSWYQQTPGQGLQFLFEYFSETQRNKGNFPGRFSGRQFSNSRSEMNVSTLELGDSALYLCASSRGTSDSYEQYFGPGTRLTVT.

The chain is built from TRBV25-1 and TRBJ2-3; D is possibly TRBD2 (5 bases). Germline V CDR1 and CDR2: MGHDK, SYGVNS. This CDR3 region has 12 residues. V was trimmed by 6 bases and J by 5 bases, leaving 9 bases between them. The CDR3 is CASSPGIDTQYF. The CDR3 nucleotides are TGTGCCAGCAGCCCCGGGATAGATACGCAGTATTTT.

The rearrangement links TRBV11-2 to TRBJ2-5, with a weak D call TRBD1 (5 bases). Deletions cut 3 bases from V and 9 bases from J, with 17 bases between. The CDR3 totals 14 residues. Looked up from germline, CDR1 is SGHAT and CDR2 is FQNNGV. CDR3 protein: CASSFNKGSEAQYF. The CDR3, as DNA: TGTGCCAGCAGCTTTAACAAGGGGTCTGAGGCCCAGTACTTC. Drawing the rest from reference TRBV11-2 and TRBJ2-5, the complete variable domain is EAGVAQSPRYKIIEKRQSVAFWCNPISGHATLYWYQQILGQGPKLLIQFQNNGVVDDSQLPKDRFSAERLKGVDSTLKIQPAKLEDSAVYLCASSFNKGSEAQYFGPGTRLLVL.

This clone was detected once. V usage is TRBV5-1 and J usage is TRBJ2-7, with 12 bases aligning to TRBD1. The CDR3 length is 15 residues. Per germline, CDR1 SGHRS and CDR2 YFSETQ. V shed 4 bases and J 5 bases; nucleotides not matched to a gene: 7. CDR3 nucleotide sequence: TGCGCCAGCAGCGCGGGGACAGGGGGCTTCGACGAGCAGTACTTC. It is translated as CASSAGTGGFDEQYF. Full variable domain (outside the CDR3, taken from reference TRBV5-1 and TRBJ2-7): KAGVTQTPRYLIKTRGQQVTLSCSPISGHRSVSWYQQTPGQGLQFLFEYFSETQRNKGNFPGRFSGRQFSNSRSEMNVSTLELGDSALYLCASSAGTGGFDEQYFGPGTRLTVT.

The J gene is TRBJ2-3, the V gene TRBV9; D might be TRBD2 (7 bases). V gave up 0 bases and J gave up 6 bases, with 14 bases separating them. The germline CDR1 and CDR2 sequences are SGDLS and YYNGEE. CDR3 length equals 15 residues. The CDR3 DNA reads TGTGCCAGCAGCGTAGGGGCGGGGGCCGGCGATACGCAGTATTTT. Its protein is CASSVGAGAGDTQYF.

Here the CDR3 reads CASSSGGAYNEQFF. The CDR3, as DNA: TGCGCCAGCTCGAGCGGGGGGGCGTACAATGAGCAGTTCTTC. The chain combines TRBV5-1 with TRBJ2-1; TRBD2 matches at 10 bases. Trimming removed 7 bases from V and 4 bases from J; junction bases left unmatched: 5. The CDR3 consists of 14 residues. Per germline, CDR1 SGHRS and CDR2 YFSETQ.

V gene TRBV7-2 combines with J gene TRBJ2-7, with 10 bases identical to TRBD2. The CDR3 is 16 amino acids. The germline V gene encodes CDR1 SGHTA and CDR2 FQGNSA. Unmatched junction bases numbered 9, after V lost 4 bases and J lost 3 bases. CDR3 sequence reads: CASSYLERGGSYEQYF. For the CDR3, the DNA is TGTGCCAGCAGCTACTTGGAGCGGGGGGGGAGCTACGAGCAGTACTTC.

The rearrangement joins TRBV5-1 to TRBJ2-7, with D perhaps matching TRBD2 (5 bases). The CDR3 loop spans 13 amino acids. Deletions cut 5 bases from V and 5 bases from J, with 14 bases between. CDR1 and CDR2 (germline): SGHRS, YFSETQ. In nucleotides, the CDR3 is TGCGCCAGCAGTCGTAGTAGAGGGCACGAGCAGTACTTC. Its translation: CASSRSRGHEQYF.

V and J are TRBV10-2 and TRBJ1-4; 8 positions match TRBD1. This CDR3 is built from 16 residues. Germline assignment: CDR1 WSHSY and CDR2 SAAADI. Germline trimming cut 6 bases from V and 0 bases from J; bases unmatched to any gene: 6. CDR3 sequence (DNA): TGCGCCAGCAGGCCGGACAGGGAAACAACTAATGAAAAACTGTTTTTT. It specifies CASRPDRETTNEKLFF.

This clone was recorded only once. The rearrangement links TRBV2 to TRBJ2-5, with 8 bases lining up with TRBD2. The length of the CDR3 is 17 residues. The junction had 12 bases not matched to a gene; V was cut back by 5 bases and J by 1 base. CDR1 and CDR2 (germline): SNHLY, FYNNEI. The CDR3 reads CASSYALRLALQETQYF. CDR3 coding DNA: TGTGCCAGCAGTTATGCCCTCCGACTAGCGCTCCAAGAGACCCAGTACTTC.

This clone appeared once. The CDR3, as DNA: TGTGCCAGCAGTTATCGGACAGGGAGCGTTACAGATACGCAGTATTTT. The encoded protein is CASSYRTGSVTDTQYF. The chain joins TRBV6-6 to TRBJ2-3, with 8 bases matching TRBD1. This CDR3 spans 16 amino acids. J was trimmed by 3 bases and V by 3 bases; bases with no gene match: 8. The germline gives CDR1 MNHNY, CDR2 SVGAGI (reference sequence).

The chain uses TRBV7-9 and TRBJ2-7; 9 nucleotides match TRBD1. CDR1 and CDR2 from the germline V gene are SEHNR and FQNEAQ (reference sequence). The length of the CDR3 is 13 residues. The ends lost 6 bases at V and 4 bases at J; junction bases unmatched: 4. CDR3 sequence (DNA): TGTGCCAGCAGTACAGGGGGCGCGTACGAGCAGTACTTC. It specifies CASSTGGAYEQYF.

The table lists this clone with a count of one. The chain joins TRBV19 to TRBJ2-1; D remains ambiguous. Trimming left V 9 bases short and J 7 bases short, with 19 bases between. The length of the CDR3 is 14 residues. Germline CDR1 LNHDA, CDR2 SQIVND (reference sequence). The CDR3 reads CASTRIHPGNEQFF. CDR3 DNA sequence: TGTGCCAGCACCCGCATCCACCCGGGTAATGAGCAGTTCTTC.

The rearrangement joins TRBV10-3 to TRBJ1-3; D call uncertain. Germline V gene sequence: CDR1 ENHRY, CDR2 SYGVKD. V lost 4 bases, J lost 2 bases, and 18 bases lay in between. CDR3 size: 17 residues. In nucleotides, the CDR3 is TGTGCCATCAGTGGGGATACTCCGGGATCAACTGGAAACACCATATATTTT. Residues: CAISGDTPGSTGNTIYF.

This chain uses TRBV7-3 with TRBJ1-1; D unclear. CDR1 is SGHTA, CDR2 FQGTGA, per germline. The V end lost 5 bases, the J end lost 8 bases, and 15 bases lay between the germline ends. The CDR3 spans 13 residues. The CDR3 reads CASSPDSTAEAFF. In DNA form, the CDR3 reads TGTGCCAGCAGCCCCGACTCCACGGCGGAAGCTTTCTTT.

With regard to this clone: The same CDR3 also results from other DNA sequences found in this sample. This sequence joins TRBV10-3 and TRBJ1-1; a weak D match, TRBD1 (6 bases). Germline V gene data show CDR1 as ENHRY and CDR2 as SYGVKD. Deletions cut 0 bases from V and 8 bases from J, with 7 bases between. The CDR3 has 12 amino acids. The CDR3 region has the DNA TGTGCCATCAGTGAGTCTGGGGGCGAAGCTTTCTTT. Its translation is CAISESGGEAFF.

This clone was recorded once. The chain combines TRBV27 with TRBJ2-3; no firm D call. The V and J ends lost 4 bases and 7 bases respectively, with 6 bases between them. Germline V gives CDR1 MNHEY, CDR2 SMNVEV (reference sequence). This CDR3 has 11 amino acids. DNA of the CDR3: TGTGCCAGCAGTTCCGTAAATACGCAGTATTTT. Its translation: CASSSVNTQYF.

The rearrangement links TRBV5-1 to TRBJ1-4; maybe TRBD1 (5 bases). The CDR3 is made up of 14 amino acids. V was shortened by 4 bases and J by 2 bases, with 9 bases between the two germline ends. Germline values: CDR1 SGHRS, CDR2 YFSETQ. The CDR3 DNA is TGCGCCAGCAGCCGTGGGGCGACTAATGAAAAACTGTTTTTT. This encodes CASSRGATNEKLFF.

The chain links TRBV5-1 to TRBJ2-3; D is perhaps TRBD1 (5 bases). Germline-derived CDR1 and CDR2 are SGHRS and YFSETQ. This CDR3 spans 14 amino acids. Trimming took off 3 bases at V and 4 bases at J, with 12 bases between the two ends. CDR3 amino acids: CASSSQGWADTQYF. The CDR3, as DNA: TGCGCCAGCAGCTCTCAGGGTTGGGCAGATACGCAGTATTTT.

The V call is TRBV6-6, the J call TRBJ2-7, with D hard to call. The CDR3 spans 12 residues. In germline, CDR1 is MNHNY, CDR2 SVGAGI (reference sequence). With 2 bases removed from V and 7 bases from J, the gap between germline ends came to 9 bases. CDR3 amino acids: CASSYLQWEQYF. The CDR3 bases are TGTGCCAGCAGTTACCTCCAGTGGGAGCAGTACTTC.

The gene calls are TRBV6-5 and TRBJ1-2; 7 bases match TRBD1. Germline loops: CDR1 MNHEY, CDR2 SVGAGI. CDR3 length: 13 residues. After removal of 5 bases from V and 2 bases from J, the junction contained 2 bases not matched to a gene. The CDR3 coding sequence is TGTGCCAGCAGTCAGGACAGGAACTATGGCTACACCTTC. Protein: CASSQDRNYGYTF.

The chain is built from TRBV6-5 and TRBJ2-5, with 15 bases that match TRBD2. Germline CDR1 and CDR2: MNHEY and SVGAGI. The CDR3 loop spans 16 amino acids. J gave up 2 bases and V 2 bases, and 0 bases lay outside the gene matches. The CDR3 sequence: CASSYGTSGGQETQYF. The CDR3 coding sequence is TGTGCCAGCAGTTACGGGACTAGCGGGGGGCAAGAGACCCAGTACTTC.